This T cell receptor (beta chain) was sequenced in a study of low-dose radiotherapy and immunotherapy resistance in tumors (dated by TCRdb to the early 2020s). For context, the study as a whole: In Cohort 1, 0.5 Gy per fraction was delivered every 2 weeks, and a total PTV dose of 6.5 Gy was prescribed. Cyclophosphamide 200 mg/m2 was administered intravenously every two weeks, one day before each radiation and immunotherapy administration. Starting on cycle 1 day 1, patients took 300 mg of aspirin by mouth once a day for four cycles. The translational analysis covered eight patients: three from the first dose cohort and the first five from the second dose cohort. Nivolumab and ipilimumab were both given intravenously, with nivolumab at a 240 mg flat dose every two weeks and ipilimumab at 1 mg/kg every six weeks. No randomization into treatment groups was done for the people taking part in the trial. Patients in Cohort 2 were given 1 Gy per fraction every two weeks, for a total of 13 Gy across 26 weeks.

This clonotype was found many times. Its recognized antigen is unknown. No much larger clone is present one base from it, and per-base qualities are unavailable. The V end loses 2 bases and the J end loses 1 base, and a stretch of 10 bases separates them. Taken from the germline V gene, the CDR1 and CDR2 loops are MNHEY and SVGEGT. The CDR3, from cysteine to phenylalanine, totals 15 residues. Just CDR3 DNA is preserved here, 45 bases in frame from base 1. These reads were obtained on an Illumina HiSeq 2500. First-strand cDNA was synthesized using Superscript III and a set of TRAV- and TRBV-specific primers, so that both TCRalpha and TCRbeta chains were covered. TCRs were amplified with Phusion for 15 to 20 PCR cycles using a constant-region primer together with the adapter attached to the V primers. The MessageAmp II aRNA Amplification Kit was used to amplify the isolated mRNA, with in vitro transcription run for 16 hours at 37 degrees C. The Dynabeads mRNA DIRECT Purification Kit was used to isolate mRNA for TCR sequencing. Indexed Illumina adapters were added in a second Phusion PCR of 20 to 30 cycles, after which AMPure XP beads were used to purify the products. On the authors' methods: Custom Perl scripts were used to pool TCR sequences that encoded the same protein, to remove out-of-frame sequences, and to calculate the abundance of each clonotype. Any TCR sequence supported by only a single read was excluded from analysis. Among the metrics used to describe the repertoires were Shannon entropy, Gini index, clonality, richness, and the frequency of TCRs shared between repertoires. TCRdb passed the public sequencing reads through fastp at Q25 and MiXCR, retaining productive beta sequences. CDR3 protein sequences are deduplicated, and each keeps its most common genes and DNA. In this record, the V and J calls reflect TCRdb's handling and not the investigators' own analysis. This sample comprises fewer than 90,000 distinct CDR3 sequences, about 20% of them detected only once. Jointly, the top ten make up roughly 6% of the sample.

Taken with the paper, the label for time point translates to: before trial treatment. Donors were enrolled in RACIN, a single-arm phase I dose-escalation trial combining nivolumab, ipilimumab, aspirin, low-dose cyclophosphamide and low-dose radiotherapy. Patients with advanced, TIL-negative solid tumors were considered eligible. The sequence links TRBV6-2 or TRBV6-3 to TRBJ2-3; the D segment could be TRBD2, given 6 matching bases. This TCR was sampled from a male donor with prostate cancer. The sequenced sample was PBMCs, obtained before treatment. Here is the DNA: TGTGCCAGCAGTTACGTCGGGGGAGGCACAGATACGCAGTATTTT. Its protein product is CASSYVGGGTDTQYF.